Sequencing of this T cell receptor beta chain was carried out in a study of vaccination effects on CD4 cells after COVID-19. The CDR3 has 18 residues. The V gene's germline CDR1 is MNHNS and CDR2 SASEGT. The trim removed 2 bases at V and 2 bases at J, leaving 9 bases unmatched. Findings and limits, study-wide: Healthy vaccine recipients' vaccine-induced clones were almost all SARS-CoV-2 mono-reactive.

Following 10 days of culture, CD4+ T cells were isolated. All participants had two doses of either the BNT162b2 or mRNA-1273 vaccine. Notes on this clone: Its antigen is currently unknown.

The repertoire was sequenced with immunoSEQ multiplex PCR; TCRdb's copy has only in-frame clones and lacks some. The sample records around 46,000 clones, around 70% being singletons. The source material was CD4+ T cells from PBMCs cultured without peptide, sampled after COVID-19 vaccination. The V gene is TRBV6-1, the J gene TRBJ1-5; 10 bases fit TRBD1. This sequence was found in a human donor who received a COVID-19 vaccine. The CDR3 is CASSENVGGTGGNQPQHF. CDR3 coding DNA: TGTGCCAGCAGTGAAAATGTGGGCGGGACAGGGGGCAATCAGCCCCAGCATTTT.